The present T cell receptor (beta chain) was sequenced within a study of T cell responses to AZD1222 COVID-19 vaccine. In the study overall: Second-dose recipients at about 4 or about 12 weeks were treated as one pooled group.

Study-wide results and limits: Recipients of AZD1222 seropositive at baseline numbered only five or six. Once two AZD1222 doses were given, Spike-specific TCR breadth and depth went up.

The CDR3 spans 13 residues. The V gene's germline CDR1 is KGHSH and CDR2 LQKENI. V lost 5 bases and J lost 7, with 14 bases in between. Clones were sequenced by immunoSEQ multiplex PCR, and TCRdb holds only the in-frame ones, with some missing. The sample has 80,000 or so clones; 70% to 90% are singletons. A remark on this clone: The antigen is not known.

The sequence derives from an adult in good health. The specimen comprised peripheral blood, sampled on day 0 of AZD1222 vaccination. The chain recombines TRBV18 with TRBJ1-2; no clear D. CDR3 loop: CASSVTSTAGYTF. The CDR3 DNA reads TGTGCCAGCTCAGTAACCAGCACGGCTGGCTACACCTTC.